This T cell receptor beta chain was sequenced for a study of CD8+CD57+ T cells in acquired aplastic anemia. Whole-study findings and limits: The study identified almost 30 CD8+ CDR3 sequences shared by patients and controls.

As to this clonotype: The antigen is unknown.

CDR3 length equals 10 residues. Deletions cut 11 bases from V and 6 bases from J, with 11 bases between. Germline V gene data show CDR1 as SNHLY and CDR2 as FYNNEI. In patients chosen for sequencing, flow cytometry had shown CD8+CD57+ cell expansion. Patient blood was sampled before any therapy had been received. For CDR3 and TCR beta VDJ profiling, genomic DNA was the template used. A single record per CDR3 protein comes from TCRdb applying MiXCR to the reads. The sample lists around 290,000 distinct CDR3 sequences, approximately 57% occurring once. This sequence joins TRBV2 and TRBJ2-7, with D uncertain. The clonotype comes from a human donor with aplastic anemia. The material sequenced was sorted CD4+, CD8+, or CD8+CD57+ T cells (not recorded which) from PBMCs. The DNA of the CDR3 is TGTGCCCTGGACCGCGGCGAGCAGTACTTC. Protein: CALDRGEQYF.